This T cell receptor (beta chain) comes out of a study of T cell responses to AZD1222 COVID-19 vaccine. Study-wide context: Some second doses came at about 4 weeks and others at about 12 weeks; these were pooled. Study-wide points: Distributed over spike, vaccine-associated CD4 TCRs predominated at 160-218 and 743-854. Repertoire samples came only from after the peak T cell response. Most donors were white British, females outnumbered males, and clonal diversity was possibly underestimated.

Only in-frame clones appear in the TCRdb table, and some are missing; sequencing was by immunoSEQ multiplex PCR. The sample contains just under 95,000 clones, approximately 90% of which appear only once. The V and J ends lost 4 bases and 5 bases, in that order; junction bases with no gene match: 5. The CDR3 has 15 residues. Germline V gene lookup returns CDR1 LGHDT and CDR2 YNNKEL (reference sequence). Concerning this clone itself: Its antigen remains unidentified.

The TCR comes from an adult in good health. Material: peripheral blood, obtained on day 0 of AZD1222 vaccination. V gene TRBV3-1 (or the pseudogene TRBV3-2) combines with J gene TRBJ2-7; 13 bases match TRBD2. The chain's CDR3 is CASSPRTSGSHEQYF. The CDR3 coding sequence is TGTGCCAGCAGCCCCCGGACTAGCGGGAGCCACGAGCAGTACTTC.